This T cell receptor beta chain derives from a study of shared clonotypes between healthy human individuals. Turning to the study itself: Samples came from a couple of female and a few male donors aged 18 to 49.

Clones were read by immunoSEQ multiplex PCR, and TCRdb kept only the in-frame ones, dropping some. Here the sample spans around 990,000 clones, about 80% being singletons. Negatively enriched CD4+ T cells were divided by CD45RA into naive and memory. As for this clone: Antigen unknown.

Study-wide findings and caveats: What naive subsets generally showed was a larger estimated richness than memory subsets showed.

Losses at the gene ends were 4 bases for V and 6 bases for J; bases not matched to a gene: 6. The germline gives CDR1 MDHEN, CDR2 SYDVKM. The CDR3 sequence is 16 residues long. The receptor was isolated from a man between 18 and 35 years old in good health. Some clones in this sample may be carry-over from other donors' samples. What was sequenced was memory CD4+ T cells from PBMCs. Subset of the sample: CD45RA-negative fraction. The chain is built from TRBV28 and TRBJ2-3; 14 nucleotides match TRBD2. CDR3 DNA: TGTGCCAGCAGTTCAGGGGGACTAGCGGGAGTGGATACGCAGTATTTT. Translation gives CASSSGGLAGVDTQYF.